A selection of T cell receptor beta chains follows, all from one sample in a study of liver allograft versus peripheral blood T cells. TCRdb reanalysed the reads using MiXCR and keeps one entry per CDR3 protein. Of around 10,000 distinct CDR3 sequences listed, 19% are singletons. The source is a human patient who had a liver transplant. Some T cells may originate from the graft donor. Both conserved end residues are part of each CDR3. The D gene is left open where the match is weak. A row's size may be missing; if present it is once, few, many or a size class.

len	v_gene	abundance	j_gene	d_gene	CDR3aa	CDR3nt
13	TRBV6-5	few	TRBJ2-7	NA	CASRSTGSHEQYF	TGTGCCAGCAGGTCCACAGGGTCCCACGAGCAGTACTTC
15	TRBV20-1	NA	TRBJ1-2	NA	CSANIFSSVDYGYTF	TGCAGTGCTAACATATTTTCCTCCGTGGACTATGGCTACACCTTC
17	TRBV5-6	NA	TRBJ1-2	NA	CASSLRSLGAQSGGYTF	TGTGCCAGCAGCTTGAGGAGTCTCGGGGCCCAATCCGGGGGCTACACCTTC
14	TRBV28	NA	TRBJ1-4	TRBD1	CASRPGTGNEKLFF	TGTGCCAGCCGACCCGGGACAGGGAATGAAAAACTGTTTTTT
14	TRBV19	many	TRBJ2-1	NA	CASSIQASYNEQFF	TGTGCCAGTAGTATACAGGCGTCTTACAATGAGCAGTTCTTC
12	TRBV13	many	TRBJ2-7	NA	CASSSQRDEQYF	TGTGCCAGCAGCAGCCAGAGGGATGAGCAGTACTTC
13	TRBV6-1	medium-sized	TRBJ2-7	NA	CATPARHGDEQYF	TGTGCCACCCCAGCCCGCCACGGCGACGAGCAGTACTTC
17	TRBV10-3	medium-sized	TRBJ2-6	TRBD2	CAISLAGHGSGANVLTF	TGTGCCATCAGCTTAGCGGGCCACGGCTCTGGGGCCAACGTCCTGACTTTC
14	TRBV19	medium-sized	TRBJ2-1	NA	CASSMRQGHNEQFF	TGTGCCAGTAGTATGAGGCAGGGGCACAATGAGCAGTTCTTC
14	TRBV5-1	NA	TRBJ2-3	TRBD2	CASSRGREGDTQYF	TGCGCCAGCTCTCGCGGGAGGGAAGGAGATACGCAGTATTTT
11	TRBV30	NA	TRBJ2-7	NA	CAWSPNYGQYF	TGTGCCTGGAGTCCCAACTACGGGCAGTACTTC
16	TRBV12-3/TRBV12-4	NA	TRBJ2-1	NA	CASTPTFSSSYNEQFF	TGTGCCAGCACCCCGACGTTCTCTAGCTCCTACAATGAGCAGTTCTTC
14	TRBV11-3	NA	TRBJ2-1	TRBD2	CASSDGLAGEEQFF	TGTGCCAGCAGCGACGGACTAGCGGGGGAAGAGCAGTTCTTC
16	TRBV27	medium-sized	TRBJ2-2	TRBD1	CASTPGRGRRTGELFF	TGTGCCAGCACCCCTGGAAGGGGGCGCAGAACCGGGGAGCTGTTTTTT
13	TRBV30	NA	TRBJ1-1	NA	CAWSRDMNTEAFF	TGTGCCTGGAGTCGGGACATGAACACTGAAGCTTTCTTT
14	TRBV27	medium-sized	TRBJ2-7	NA	CASRRPGAPYEQYF	TGTGCCAGCAGACGGCCGGGGGCCCCCTACGAGCAGTACTTC
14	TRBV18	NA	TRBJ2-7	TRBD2	CASSPGLADYEQYF	TGTGCCAGCTCACCCGGACTAGCGGACTACGAGCAGTACTTC
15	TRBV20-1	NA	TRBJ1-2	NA	CSASALSTANYGYTF	TGCAGTGCTAGTGCCCTTTCGACGGCCAACTATGGCTACACCTTC
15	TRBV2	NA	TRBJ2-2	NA	CASSVTTGNTGELFF	TGTGCCAGCAGTGTGACAACGGGGAACACCGGGGAGCTGTTTTTT
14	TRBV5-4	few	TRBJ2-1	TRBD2	CASSAGTRTFGQFF	TGTGCCAGCAGTGCCGGGACTAGGACTTTTGGGCAGTTCTTC
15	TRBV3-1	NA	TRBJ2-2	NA	CASSQESPRTGELFF	TGTGCCAGCAGCCAAGAGTCTCCGCGAACCGGGGAGCTGTTTTTT
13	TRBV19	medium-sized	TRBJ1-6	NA	CASSWLGNSPLHF	TGTGCCAGTAGTTGGCTAGGGAATTCACCCCTCCACTTT
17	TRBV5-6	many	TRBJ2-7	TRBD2	CASSLGPPGLASYEQYF	TGTGCCAGCAGCTTGGGTCCCCCGGGACTAGCCTCCTACGAGCAGTACTTC